Shown below are 31 T cell receptor beta chains from a single sample sequenced in a study of blood T cells in healthy people across ages. PCR was performed a second time for roughly 6 to 12 cycles using a sample-barcoded 5' primer and a J-beta primer mix. TCRdb called the 5' RACE reads again in MiXCR, with one record for every CDR3 protein. The sample records roughly 2 million distinct CDR3 sequences, 40% to 55% being singletons. Sequences were obtained from blood. Receptor source: a woman between 40 and 50 years old in good health.

The chain links TRBV12-3 or TRBV12-4 to TRBJ2-4; no firm D call. The CDR3 covers 13 residues. V lost 6 bases to trimming and J lost 0 bases, with 6 bases between them. The CDR3 loop is CASREPAKNIQYF. The CDR3, as DNA: TGTGCCAGCAGGGAGCCAGCCAAAAACATTCAGTACTTC.

Remarks on this clonotype: One junction end disagrees with the germline gene, perhaps due to a read error. This chain connects TRBV4-2 to TRBJ2-5; perhaps TRBD2 as D (6 bases). In germline, CDR1 is LGHNA, CDR2 YNFKEQ. The CDR3 totals 18 residues. CDR3 in amino acids: CASNQTSTGTGPQETQYF. The CDR3 region has the DNA TGTGCCAGCAACCAAACCTCCACGGGGACTGGGCCTCAAGAGACCCAGTACTTC.

The chain employs TRBV28 and TRBJ1-4; 9 bases are a match to TRBD1. The CDR3 runs to 15 residues. Germline V lookup: CDR1 MDHEN, CDR2 SYDVKM. V was pared by 8 bases and J by 6 bases, with 10 bases of the junction left unmatched. CDR3: CASQTRDREDEKLFF. The CDR3 DNA sequence: TGTGCCAGCCAAACTAGGGACAGGGAAGATGAAAAACTGTTTTTT.

The chain employs TRBV7-6 and TRBJ2-1; maybe TRBD1 (5 bases). V was clipped by 2 bases and J by 5 bases, with 13 bases between them. The germline V gene has CDR1 SGHVS and CDR2 FNYEAQ. This CDR3 has 15 residues. CDR3 amino acids: CASSLLAMTDNEQFF. The CDR3 coding sequence is TGTGCCAGCAGCTTATTGGCCATGACAGACAATGAGCAGTTCTTC.

The chain couples TRBV27 to TRBJ1-4; a possible D gene is TRBD1 (5 bases). Trimming stripped 5 bases from V and 4 bases from J, with 14 bases between. CDR3 length equals 15 residues. Germline lookup yields CDR1 MNHEY and CDR2 SMNVEV (reference sequence). The CDR3 bases are TGTGCCAGCAGTGCGCCAGGGCAGTTTAATGAAAAACTGTTTTTT. It encodes CASSAPGQFNEKLFF.

The chain recombines TRBV24-1 with TRBJ2-3; D is uncertain. V lost 0 bases and J 1 base, leaving 7 bases between the germline ends. Germline V gene sequence: CDR1 KGHDR, CDR2 SFDVKD. The CDR3 sequence is 15 residues long. The CDR3 region is CATSDLERGTDTQYF. CDR3 sequence (DNA): TGTGCCACCAGTGATTTGGAGCGCGGCACAGATACGCAGTATTTT.

This clonotype has a handful of counts. This chain joins TRBV5-1 and TRBJ2-7; 12 bases are shared with TRBD1. The CDR3 has 14 residues. The V segment lost 4 bases and the J segment 5 bases; nucleotides outside the gene matches: 4. Looked up from germline, CDR1 is SGHRS and CDR2 is YFSETQ. CDR3 DNA: TGCGCCAGCAGCCCGGGACAGGGGGCCCACGAGCAGTACTTC. Protein product: CASSPGQGAHEQYF.

The CDR3 protein is CAISGTTQGEQFF. CDR3 in DNA: TGTGCCATCAGCGGGACGACCCAAGGGGAGCAGTTCTTC. The chain is built from TRBV10-3 and TRBJ2-1, with D tentatively TRBD1 or TRBD2 (5 bases each). V lost 6 bases, J lost 10 bases, and 16 bases lay in between. This CDR3 has 13 residues. Per the germline V gene, CDR1 is ENHRY and CDR2 is SYGVKD.

This rearrangement joins TRBV7-2 to TRBJ2-1, with D hard to call. V lost 0 bases and J lost 6, with 6 bases in between. The CDR3 length is 13 residues. The V gene's germline CDR1 is SGHTA and CDR2 FQGNSA. The CDR3 region has the DNA TGTGCCAGCAGCTTAGCGTGGAGCAATGAGCAGTTCTTC. Residues: CASSLAWSNEQFF.

This clonotype occurred a few times. The genes are TRBV27 and TRBJ2-4; 7 bases are shared with TRBD1. The DNA end favors TRBJ2-7, so the J call may be wrong. The CDR3 sequence is 14 residues long. Per germline, CDR1 MNHEY and CDR2 SMNVEV (reference sequence). The CDR3 sequence: CASSFNRGNYEQYF. The CDR3 nucleotides read TGTGCCAGCAGTTTTAACAGGGGTAATTACGAGCAGTACTTC.

The V and J genes are TRBV12-3 or TRBV12-4 and TRBJ1-6, with D possibly being TRBD1 (6 bases). The CDR3 is 17 residues long. The ends were cut back, 5 bases at V and 9 bases at J, with 23 bases in the middle. The CDR3 is CASSLPRGRGLGSPLHF. CDR3 sequence (DNA): TGTGCCAGCAGTCTACCGAGGGGTCGGGGGCTGGGTTCACCCCTCCACTTT.

The CDR3 here is CASRSGGEQETQYF. The CDR3 DNA reads TGTGCCAGCAGGTCCGGGGGGGAACAAGAGACCCAGTACTTC. This sequence joins TRBV6-2 or TRBV6-3 and TRBJ2-5; 8 bases align to TRBD2. CDR1 and CDR2 (germline): MNHEY, SVGEGT. With 6 bases clipped from V and 2 bases from J, the junction kept 5 bases outside the gene matches. This CDR3 has 14 residues.

This clonotype was detected only a few times. J is TRBJ1-2 and V is TRBV5-1; D is perhaps TRBD1 (5 bases). Trimming stripped 1 base from V and 3 bases from J, with 16 bases between. This CDR3 spans 16 amino acids. Germline lookup yields CDR1 SGHRS and CDR2 YFSETQ. CDR3 sequence (DNA): TGCGCCAGCAGCTTGCGGCGGGGCGGGCCCGACTATGGCTACACCTTC. It yields the protein CASSLRRGGPDYGYTF.

The chain joins TRBV9 to TRBJ2-1; 12 bases fit TRBD1. CDR1 is SGDLS and CDR2 is YYNGEE in the germline V gene. V shed 3 bases, J shed 6 bases, and the junction held 10 bases outside the gene matches. The CDR3 has 17 residues. The CDR3 is CASSAAGTGGPCNEQFF. The DNA of the CDR3 is TGTGCCAGCAGCGCCGCCGGGACAGGGGGCCCATGCAATGAGCAGTTCTTC.

The chain combines TRBV20-1 with TRBJ2-1; 9 bases match TRBD2. This CDR3 contains 14 residues. Trimming removed 3 bases from V and 7 bases from J; junction bases left unmatched: 7. Germline CDR1 reads DFQATT; CDR2 reads SNEGSKA (reference sequence). The CDR3 loop is CSASSGGPVNEQFF. The CDR3 DNA is TGCAGTGCTAGCAGCGGGGGGCCGGTGAATGAGCAGTTCTTC.

The chain combines TRBV21-1 with TRBJ2-5; TRBD2, the D gene given by the table, was not confirmed from the DNA. TRBV21-1 is a listed pseudogene. CDR3 length: 16 amino acids. CDR3 coding DNA: TGTGCCAGCAGCAACTATCTAGCGGGACCCGGGGAGACCCAGTACTTC. Amino acid sequence: CASSNYLAGPGETQYF.

The chain links TRBV4-2 to TRBJ1-2, with 9 nucleotides matching TRBD1. Germline V gene data show CDR1 as LGHNA and CDR2 as YNFKEQ. Trimming removed 0 bases from V and 3 bases from J; junction bases left unmatched: 5. The CDR3 runs 16 residues. The CDR3 region is CASSQDDRDRDYGYTF. The CDR3 DNA reads TGTGCCAGCAGCCAAGATGATCGGGACAGGGACTATGGCTACACCTTC.

J is TRBJ2-1 and V is TRBV12-5; 8 nucleotides align to TRBD1. The germline V gene encodes CDR1 LGHNT and CDR2 FRNRAP. CDR3 length equals 16 residues. V dropped 5 bases and J dropped 0; count of bases not matched to a gene: 6. This CDR3 is CASGLTGVLSYNEQFF. In nucleotides, the CDR3 is TGTGCTAGTGGTCTGACAGGGGTTCTCTCCTACAATGAGCAGTTCTTC. The variable domain in full, with the rest retrieved from reference TRBV12-5 and TRBJ2-1, is DARVTQTPRHKVTEMGQEVTMRCQPILGHNTVFWYRQTMMQGLELLAYFRNRAPLDDSGMPKDRFSAEMPDATLATLKIQPSEPRDSAVYFCASGLTGVLSYNEQFFGPGTRLTVL.

The CDR3 DNA reads as TGTGCCATCACCCTCCACGAAGTTGGAGATACGCAGTATTTT. This translates into CAITLHEVGDTQYF. The chain joins TRBV10-3 to TRBJ2-3; D gene unclear. There are 14 residues in the CDR3. Between the trimmed V and J ends, which lost 7 bases and 5 bases, there was a span of 16 bases. The germline CDR1 and CDR2 sequences are ENHRY and SYGVKD.

The rearrangement joins TRBV4-3 to TRBJ1-6; TRBD1 might be the D (6 bases). The CDR3 is 15 amino acids. The ends were cut back, 0 bases at V and 10 bases at J, with 13 bases in the middle. Germline CDR1 reads LGHNA; CDR2 reads YSLEER. The CDR3 region has the DNA TGCGCCAGCAGCCAAGATGGGGGGCGCCGATCACCCCTCCACTTT. As protein: CASSQDGGRRSPLHF.

The rearrangement uses TRBV7-2 and TRBJ2-7; the D gene is possibly TRBD2 (6 bases). The germline gives CDR1 SGHTA, CDR2 FQGNSA. Trimming cost V 5 bases and J 4 bases, with 21 bases left between them. The CDR3 loop spans 16 amino acids. CDR3 protein: CASSARGAGLSYEQYF. DNA of the CDR3: TGTGCCAGCAGCGCCCGAGGGGCGGGGCTTTCATACGAGCAGTACTTC.

The chain couples TRBV6-2 or TRBV6-3 to TRBJ2-7; 12 bases agree with TRBD1. The end of the DNA fits TRBJ2-5 better, so the J call may be wrong. The CDR3 length is 15 residues. Germline values: CDR1 MNHEY, CDR2 SVGEGT. CDR3 residues: CASSYSGTGGETQYF. CDR3 coding DNA: TGTGCCAGCAGTTACTCCGGGACAGGGGGCGAGACCCAGTACTTC.

This clonotype was detected a few times. This sequence joins TRBV2 and TRBJ2-5; 10 positions match TRBD2. V shed 7 bases and J 5 bases; nucleotides not matched to a gene: 16. Germline V gene data show CDR1 as SNHLY and CDR2 as FYNNEI. The CDR3 is made up of 17 amino acids. For the CDR3, the DNA is TGTGCCAGCAAATATTGGACTAGCGGTGCCGGGAGGGAGACCCAGTACTTC. Protein sequence: CASKYWTSGAGRETQYF.

In DNA, the CDR3 is TGTGCCAGCAGCGTAGGGAACGATACAGGGCGAGGGGCCAACGTCCTGACTTTC. Amino acids: CASSVGNDTGRGANVLTF. V usage is TRBV9 and J usage is TRBJ2-6; D may be TRBD1 (6 bases). This CDR3 is 18 amino acids long. Looked up from germline, CDR1 is SGDLS and CDR2 is YYNGEE. V was trimmed by 0 bases and J by 4 bases, leaving 17 bases between them.

This clonotype was seen only a few times. The chain recombines TRBV4-3 with TRBJ1-2; weak D call: TRBD1 (5 bases). The CDR3 is 16 residues long. V was pared by 4 bases and J by 2 bases, with 17 bases between. The germline CDR1 and CDR2 sequences are LGHNA and YSLEER. CDR3 in DNA: TGCGCCAGCAGCCCCTCACCCGGGACGGCGAACTATGGCTACACCTTC. It is translated as CASSPSPGTANYGYTF.

For this clonotype: One end of the junction varies from germline; a read error may be responsible. The J gene is TRBJ2-5, the V gene TRBV5-1; D possibly corresponds to TRBD1 (6 bases). The CDR3 is 14 residues long. In germline, CDR1 is SGHRS, CDR2 YFSETQ. The CDR3: CAGSFTGKEETQYF. CDR3 sequence (DNA): TGCGCCGGCAGCTTTACAGGGAAGGAAGAGACCCAGTACTTC.

J is TRBJ2-5 and V is TRBV7-2; 7 bases are a match to TRBD1. The CDR3 runs 15 residues. Germline CDR1 is SGHTA and CDR2 is FQGNSA. V lost 1 base and J lost 7; bases outside the gene matches: 9. CDR3 coding DNA: TGTGCCAGCAGCTTAGATCTACAGGGGAGAGGGACCCAGTACTTC. Amino acid sequence: CASSLDLQGRGTQYF.

This clonotype was seen ten or more times. This chain uses TRBV20-1 with TRBJ2-1, with 8 bases that match TRBD2. V gave up 0 bases and J gave up 0 bases; unmatched junction bases: 10. This CDR3 has 18 residues. In germline, CDR1 is DFQATT, CDR2 SNEGSKA (reference sequence). The CDR3 region is CSARDITSGPSSYNEQFF. CDR3 sequence (DNA): TGCAGTGCTAGAGATATAACTAGCGGTCCGAGCTCCTACAATGAGCAGTTCTTC.

The sample holds a few counts of this clonotype. The chain employs TRBV5-5 and TRBJ2-3; 8 positions match TRBD2. The CDR3 spans 15 residues. Germline V gene data show CDR1 as SGHKS and CDR2 as YYEKEE (reference sequence). V dropped 4 bases and J dropped 9; count of bases not matched to a gene: 13. DNA for the CDR3: TGTGCCAGCAGCATGGGACTAGTAGACTATCCGACGCAGTATTTT. It yields the protein CASSMGLVDYPTQYF.

The J gene is TRBJ2-3, the V gene TRBV6-1; perhaps D is TRBD1 or TRBD2 (5 bases each). V gave up 7 bases and J gave up 0 bases, with 11 bases separating them. CDR3 length: 14 amino acids. The germline CDR1 and CDR2 sequences are MNHNS and SASEGT. CDR3 bases: TGTGCCAGCATCTTTGAGGGGAGCACAGATACGCAGTATTTT. Its protein is CASIFEGSTDTQYF.

The chain has TRBV5-1 and TRBJ2-7; D is perhaps TRBD2 (5 bases). This CDR3 is 14 amino acids long. The V gene lost 0 bases and the J gene lost 6 bases, with 13 bases spanning the gap. Germline V gene data show CDR1 as SGHRS and CDR2 as YFSETQ. The CDR3 bases are TGCGCCAGCAGCTTGGGCGGGTTTCCTAGCGAGCAGTACTTC. Translating gives CASSLGGFPSEQYF.